This T cell receptor beta chain was profiled in a study of cytomegalovirus exposure and HLA in healthy donors. About the study: An early data release held around 80 million unique TCRs from HLA-typed donors.

Trimming took 2 bases from V and 3 from J, leaving 10 bases between them. Per germline, CDR1 SGHNT and CDR2 YYREEE (reference sequence). The CDR3 length is 14 residues. This clone was found once. Its antigen is not identified. The donors (healthy individuals) were bone marrow donors. Researchers ran the PCR with 60 Vbeta and 13 Jbeta primers. TCRdb's copy holds only in-frame clones and misses some; the assay was immunoSEQ multiplex PCR. Of over 250,000 clones listed, more than 80% are singletons. Study findings and constraints: CMV serostatus was the sole immune exposure information available. When the data were analyzed later, several of the most significant clusters appeared to be linked to common viral pathogens.

This sequence joins TRBV5-4 and TRBJ2-3; D might be TRBD1 (6 bases). The sequence derives from a middle-aged man in good health and CMV-seropositive. Material: PBMCs. This CDR3 is CASSFGQGTDTQYF. CDR3 DNA: TGTGCCAGCAGCTTTGGTCAGGGGACAGATACGCAGTATTTT.